What follows are 5 T cell receptor beta chains derived from one specimen sequenced in a study of blood T cell repertoires in COVID-19. Measured with immunoSEQ multiplex PCR; TCRdb has only the in-frame clones, and not every one. The sample has roughly 230,000 clones; 70% to 90% are singletons. Sequencing was performed on peripheral blood. The source is a human donor in a cohort sampled during active COVID-19.

V and J are TRBV2 and TRBJ1-1; unclear D gene. CDR1 SNHLY and CDR2 FYNNEI come from the germline V gene. CDR3 length equals 15 residues. V was cut by 5 bases and J by 3 bases, with 16 bases left in between. This chain's CDR3 is CASSLGGGSYTEAFF. The CDR3, as DNA: TGTGCCAGCAGTCTCGGTGGAGGGAGTTACACTGAAGCTTTCTTT.

V usage is TRBV10-3 and J usage is TRBJ1-5, with 7 bases lining up with TRBD1. The germline CDR1 and CDR2 sequences are ENHRY and SYGVKD. Trimming cost V 3 bases and J 7 bases; bases outside gene matches: 9. CDR3 length: 15 residues. CDR3 DNA sequence: TGTGCCATCAGTGACCTCAGGGGGGAGCGACAGCCCCAGCATTTT. This encodes CAISDLRGERQPQHF.

The chain couples TRBV7-2 to TRBJ1-2, with D uncertain. The germline gives CDR1 SGHTA, CDR2 FQGNSA. This CDR3 has 13 residues. Trimming removed 5 bases at V and 7 bases at J, with 14 bases between. Written as DNA, the CDR3 is TGTGCCAGCAGCCATCCCCACGAGGTTGGCTACACCTTC. It encodes CASSHPHEVGYTF. The complete variable domain, with remaining parts taken from reference TRBV7-2 and TRBJ1-2, reads GAGVSQSPSNKVTEKGKDVELRCDPISGHTALYWYRQSLGQGLEFLIYFQGNSAPDKSGLPSDRFSAERTGGSVSTLTIQRTQQEDSAVYLCASSHPHEVGYTFGSGTRLTVV.

The rearrangement links TRBV6-1 to TRBJ2-5; possibly TRBD2 for D (5 bases). The CDR3 is 12 amino acids. Trimming pared 3 bases from V and 7 bases from J, leaving 9 bases between. Germline V gene lookup returns CDR1 MNHNS and CDR2 SASEGT. DNA of the CDR3: TGTGCCAGCAGTGAGTTTCGGGGGACCCAGTACTTC. It yields the protein CASSEFRGTQYF.

V is TRBV6-2 or TRBV6-3 and J is TRBJ2-7; no clear D gene. The CDR3 consists of 12 residues. The V gene's germline CDR1 is MNHEY and CDR2 SVGEGT. Trimming cost V 2 bases and J 1 base, with 3 bases left between them. In DNA, the CDR3 is TGTGCCAGCAGTTACACTTCCTACGAGCAGTACTTC. Amino acids: CASSYTSYEQYF.